These 25 T cell receptor beta chains share one sample of origin, sequenced in a study of cytomegalovirus exposure and HLA in healthy donors (dated by TCRdb to 2016 to 2017). Libraries were made using the immunoSEQ multiplex PCR assay. A mixture of 60 forward primers for TCR Vbeta segments and 13 reverse primers for TCR Jbeta segments was used in the multiplex PCR. As stored in TCRdb, this immuneACCESS dataset retains in-frame rearrangements with V and J assigned. A fraction of the clones does not appear; measured against another copy, unresolved V genes explain less than half of the discrepancy, and the remainder lacks a known reason. The sample contains 75,000 to 90,000 clones, over 70% of them found a single time. About a fifth of the sample is in the top ten clones. Sequenced material: PBMCs. The receptor source for this set is a man aged 30 to 39 in good health and CMV-seropositive.

The chain joins TRBV9 to TRBJ1-1; 8 bases fit TRBD1. Germline-derived CDR1 and CDR2 are SGDLS and YYNGEE. V dropped 3 bases and J dropped 1; count of bases not matched to a gene: 5. This CDR3 spans 15 amino acids. This CDR3 reads CASSAPTGANTEAFF. CDR3 DNA sequence: TGTGCCAGCAGCGCCCCGACAGGGGCGAACACTGAAGCTTTCTTT. The full variable domain, completed using reference TRBV9 and TRBJ1-1, is DSGVTQTPKHLITATGQRVTLRCSPRSGDLSVYWYQQSLDQGLQFLIQYYNGEERAKGNILERFSAQQFPDLHSELNLSSLELGDSALYFCASSAPTGANTEAFFGQGTRLTVV.

Concerning this clone itself: The sample contains more than one DNA sequence encoding this CDR3. V is TRBV25-1 and J is TRBJ2-2; D remains ambiguous. V was shortened by 6 bases and J by 3 bases, with 5 bases between the two germline ends. Per the germline V gene, CDR1 is MGHDK and CDR2 is SYGVNS. The CDR3 is 12 amino acids. The CDR3 here is CASSLYTGELFF. For the CDR3, the DNA is TGTGCCAGCAGCTTATACACCGGGGAGCTGTTTTTT. The whole variable domain, filled in from reference TRBV25-1 and TRBJ2-2, reads EADIYQTPRYLVIGTGKKITLECSQTMGHDKMYWYQQDPGMELHLIHYSYGVNSTEKGDLSSESTVSRIRTEHFPLTLESARPSHTSQYLCASSLYTGELFFGEGSRLTVL.

CDR3 sequence (DNA): TGTGCCAGCAGCTCCGGACAGGGTGGTCAGCCCCAGCATTTT. It specifies CASSSGQGGQPQHF. The chain combines TRBV5-6 with TRBJ1-5; TRBD1 agrees at 8 bases. The CDR3 totals 14 residues. Germline V lookup: CDR1 SGHDT, CDR2 YYEEEE. The junction had 5 bases not matched to a gene; V was cut back by 3 bases and J by 6 bases.

The CDR3 bases are TGTGCCAGCAGTGACTCAGACAGAAACACTGAAGCTTTCTTT. Translation gives CASSDSDRNTEAFF. This chain connects TRBV6-4 to TRBJ1-1; TRBD1 is a possible D gene (5 bases). The germline gives CDR1 MRHNA, CDR2 SNTAGT. This CDR3 spans 14 amino acids. V was clipped by 0 bases and J by 2 bases, with 7 bases between them.

This chain joins TRBV5-5 and TRBJ2-7, with D possibly being TRBD1 (5 bases). This CDR3 contains 14 residues. V shed 0 bases and J shed 5 bases, with 12 bases lying between them. Germline loops: CDR1 SGHKS, CDR2 YYEKEE (reference sequence). The CDR3 nucleotides read TGTGCCAGCAGCTTGGCACACTTCAGGGACGAGCAGTACTTC. As protein: CASSLAHFRDEQYF.

The gene calls are TRBV9 and TRBJ2-5; D unclear. CDR3 size: 14 residues. Trimming pared 0 bases from V and 6 bases from J, leaving 12 bases between. Germline CDR1 is SGDLS and CDR2 is YYNGEE. The CDR3 reads CASSVEPSRKTQYF. The CDR3 bases are TGTGCCAGCAGCGTAGAACCAAGCAGGAAGACCCAGTACTTC.

The gene calls are TRBV2 and TRBJ2-3, with D unclear. V was shortened by 7 bases and J by 6 bases, with 8 bases between the two germline ends. The germline CDR1 and CDR2 sequences are SNHLY and FYNNEI. This CDR3 comprises 11 residues. The CDR3 spells CASNFADTQYF. In nucleotides, the CDR3 is TGTGCCAGCAATTTCGCGGATACGCAGTATTTT.

With respect to this clone: One end of the junction varies from germline; a read error may be responsible. The chain is built from TRBV10-3 and TRBJ2-7, with 9 bases aligning to TRBD1. The germline V gene has CDR1 ENHRY and CDR2 SYGVKD. The CDR3 extends over 16 amino acids. CDR3 protein: CATSGGPGQGTYEQYF. CDR3 in DNA: TGTGCCACCAGTGGGGGTCCGGGACAGGGAACCTACGAGCAGTACTTC.

The rearrangement joins TRBV7-9 to TRBJ2-1, with 7 bases matching TRBD1. Germline V gives CDR1 SEHNR, CDR2 FQNEAQ (reference sequence). The trim removed 1 base at V and 3 bases at J, leaving 6 bases unmatched. CDR3 length: 16 amino acids. CDR3 nucleotides: TGTGCCAGCAGCTTAGTCCGGGACAGCTACTACAATGAGCAGTTCTTC. This codes for CASSLVRDSYYNEQFF.

This clone came up a few times. V is TRBV30 and J is TRBJ1-4; a weak D match, TRBD1 (5 bases). The CDR3 has 14 residues. CDR1 is GTSNPN, CDR2 SVGIG, per germline (reference sequence). With 2 bases removed from V and 8 bases from J, the gap between germline ends came to 15 bases. CDR3 loop: CAWSITGFGEKLFF. CDR3 nucleotide sequence: TGTGCCTGGAGTATTACAGGTTTTGGAGAAAAACTGTTTTTT.

The chain carries TRBV7-2 and TRBJ2-3, with a weak D call TRBD1 (5 bases). V was cut by 1 base and J by 3 bases, with 8 bases left in between. The CDR3 has 14 residues. Germline V gene lookup returns CDR1 SGHTA and CDR2 FQGNSA. This CDR3 is CASSLDAGTDTQYF. The DNA of the CDR3 is TGTGCCAGCAGCTTAGACGCAGGGACAGATACGCAGTATTTT.

This clone has only one observation. The chain uses TRBV4-1 and TRBJ2-7, with 11 bases aligning to TRBD1. CDR1 and CDR2 (germline): MGHRA, YSYEKL. The CDR3 has 17 residues. V lost 4 bases and J lost 0; bases outside the gene matches: 8. The CDR3 sequence is CASSRGGGTGGSYEQYF. The CDR3 DNA follows: TGCGCCAGCAGCCGGGGGGGAGGGACAGGGGGCTCCTACGAGCAGTACTTC.

This clone appeared once. This sequence joins TRBV5-6 and TRBJ1-1; D call uncertain. With 0 bases removed from V and 4 bases from J, the gap between germline ends came to 7 bases. The CDR3 has 13 amino acids. CDR1 SGHDT and CDR2 YYEEEE come from the germline V gene. In DNA form, the CDR3 reads TGTGCCAGCAGCTTGGGGAGCCTCACTGAAGCTTTCTTT. Encoded protein: CASSLGSLTEAFF.

A remark on this clone: A junction boundary mismatches the germline segment, possibly from a read error. The chain has TRBV5-6 and TRBJ1-6, with a possible D match to TRBD1 (5 bases). The CDR3 is made up of 15 amino acids. Germline V gene sequence: CDR1 SGHDT, CDR2 YYEEEE. The CDR3: CASSALSREASPLNF. DNA for the CDR3: TGTGCCAGCAGCGCCTTGAGCAGGGAAGCTTCACCCCTCAACTTT.

V is TRBV6-5 and J is TRBJ2-5; 9 bases are shared with TRBD2. The CDR3 is 15 amino acids. J gave up 4 bases and V 2 bases, and 5 bases lay outside the gene matches. Per the germline V gene, CDR1 is MNHEY and CDR2 is SVGAGI. CDR3 DNA sequence: TGTGCCAGCAGTTACAGGCGGGGGGGCAGAGAGACCCAGTACTTC. Its translation: CASSYRRGGRETQYF.

The chain has TRBV7-2 and TRBJ2-7, with 9 bases identical to TRBD2. The length of the CDR3 is 13 residues. Trimming removed 7 bases from V and 2 bases from J; junction bases left unmatched: 3. Germline loops: CDR1 SGHTA, CDR2 FQGNSA. The CDR3, as DNA: TGTGCCAGCAAAGCGGGAGGCCCCTACGAGCAGTACTTC. Translating it yields CASKAGGPYEQYF.

With respect to this clone: Other DNA sequences of this sample code for an identical CDR3. The rearrangement joins TRBV6-1 to TRBJ1-1, with 8 bases fitting TRBD1. Germline V gene sequence: CDR1 MNHNS, CDR2 SASEGT. The junction had 9 bases not matched to a gene; V was cut back by 7 bases and J by 5 bases. The CDR3 is made up of 14 amino acids. For the CDR3, the DNA is TGTGCCAGCATCAGAGACAGGGGAAGGACTGAAGCTTTCTTT. Translating gives CASIRDRGRTEAFF.

The chain uses TRBV11-3 and TRBJ1-1; possible D gene TRBD1, 6 bases. Trimming stripped 3 bases from V and 5 bases from J, with 10 bases between. The CDR3 length is 13 residues. The germline gives CDR1 SGHNT, CDR2 YENEEA. CDR3 amino acids: CASSFHRETEAFF. The DNA of the CDR3 is TGTGCCAGCAGCTTTCACAGGGAAACTGAAGCTTTCTTT.

The V gene is TRBV27, the J gene TRBJ2-7; 12 bases fit TRBD2. The J call may be wrong; the DNA end is better matched by TRBJ2-1. CDR3 length: 15 amino acids. CDR1 and CDR2 (germline): MNHEY, SMNVEV (reference sequence). CDR3 nucleotide sequence: TGTGCCAGCAGTCGACTAGCGGGAGAGAGGAATGAGCAGTTCTTC. Amino acids: CASSRLAGERNEQFF.

The rearrangement links TRBV6-5 to TRBJ2-5; TRBD1 is a possible D gene (6 bases). V was cut by 2 bases and J by 5 bases, with 12 bases left in between. This CDR3 region has 14 residues. The germline V gene has CDR1 MNHEY and CDR2 SVGAGI. CDR3 protein: CASSYQTGLETQYF. The CDR3, as DNA: TGTGCCAGCAGTTACCAAACAGGGTTGGAGACCCAGTACTTC.

The genes are TRBV7-9 and TRBJ1-5; TRBD1 might be the D (5 bases). The CDR3 totals 14 residues. The germline CDR1 and CDR2 sequences are SEHNR and FQNEAQ (reference sequence). V gave up 1 base and J gave up 4 bases, with 8 bases separating them. The CDR3 spells CASSLGTNNQPQHF. DNA of the CDR3: TGTGCCAGCAGCTTAGGGACAAATAATCAGCCCCAGCATTTT.

A few counts support this clone. The chain joins TRBV6-5 to TRBJ1-2, with 7 bases matching TRBD1. After removal of 4 bases from V and 8 bases from J, the junction contained 1 base not matched to a gene. Germline CDR1 reads MNHEY; CDR2 reads SVGAGI. The CDR3 runs 11 residues. The CDR3 loop is CASSSGGGYTF. The CDR3 nucleotides are TGTGCCAGCAGTTCAGGGGGAGGCTACACCTTC.

This clone was detected only a few times. The genes are TRBV4-3 and TRBJ2-2, with D maybe TRBD2 (6 bases). The CDR3 is 17 residues long. The V end lost 0 bases, the J end lost 8 bases, and 19 bases lay between the germline ends. Looked up from germline, CDR1 is LGHNA and CDR2 is YSLEER. The CDR3 sequence is CASSQDRGGNPAGELFF. Here the CDR3 DNA reads TGCGCCAGCAGCCAAGATCGAGGCGGGAACCCTGCGGGGGAGCTGTTTTTT.

The chain combines TRBV6-1 with TRBJ1-5; the D is unclear. V gave up 7 bases and J gave up 8 bases, with 12 bases separating them. Germline V gene lookup returns CDR1 MNHNS and CDR2 SASEGT. This CDR3 has 12 residues. The CDR3 DNA reads TGTGCCAGCAACAGTCACACGGAGCCCCAGCATTTT. Translated: CASNSHTEPQHF.

The gene calls are TRBV7-2 and TRBJ2-7, with 11 bases that match TRBD2. Germline assignment: CDR1 SGHTA and CDR2 FQGNSA. The J segment lost 2 bases and the V segment lost 3 bases, leaving 0 bases of the junction unmatched. CDR3 size: 14 residues. DNA of the CDR3: TGTGCCAGCAGCTTTAGCGGGAGGGCCTACGAGCAGTACTTC. Residues: CASSFSGRAYEQYF.